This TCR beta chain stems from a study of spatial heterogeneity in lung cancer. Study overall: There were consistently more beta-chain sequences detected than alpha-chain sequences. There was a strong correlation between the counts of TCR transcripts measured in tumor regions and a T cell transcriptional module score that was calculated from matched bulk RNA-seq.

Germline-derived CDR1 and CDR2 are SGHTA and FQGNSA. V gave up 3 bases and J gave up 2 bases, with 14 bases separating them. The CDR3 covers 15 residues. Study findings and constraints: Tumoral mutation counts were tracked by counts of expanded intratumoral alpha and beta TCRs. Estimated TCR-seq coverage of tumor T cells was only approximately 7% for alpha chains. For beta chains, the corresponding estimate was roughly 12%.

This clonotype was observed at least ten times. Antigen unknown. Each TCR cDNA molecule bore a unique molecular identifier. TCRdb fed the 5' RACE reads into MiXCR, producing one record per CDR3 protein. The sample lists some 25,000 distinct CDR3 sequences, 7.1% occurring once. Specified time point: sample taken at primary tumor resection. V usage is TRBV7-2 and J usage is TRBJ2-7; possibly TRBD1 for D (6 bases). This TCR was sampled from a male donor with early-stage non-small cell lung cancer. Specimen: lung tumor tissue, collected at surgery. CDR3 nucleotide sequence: TGTGCCAGCAGCTTCACCCGGGACAAGGCCTACGAGCAGTACTTC. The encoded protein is CASSFTRDKAYEQYF.